These 10 T cell receptor beta chains share one sample of origin, sequenced in a study of blood T cell repertoires in COVID-19. The method was immunoSEQ multiplex PCR; TCRdb's version includes in-frame clones alone and lacks a portion of them. There are 130,000 or so clones in the sample; more than 70% occur only once, and about 5.5% lies in the top ten. Sequences were obtained from peripheral blood. Receptors were obtained from a man older than 75 with active or convalescent COVID-19.

The gene calls are TRBV4-3 and TRBJ2-3; TRBD1 might be the D (6 bases). Germline lookup yields CDR1 LGHNA and CDR2 YSLEER. This CDR3 comprises 19 residues. V lost 0 bases, J lost 3 bases, and 22 bases lay in between. CDR3 amino acids: CASSQDLPRGRGETDTQYF. CDR3 sequence (DNA): TGCGCCAGCAGCCAAGACCTGCCCCGTGGCAGGGGAGAGACAGATACGCAGTATTTT.

This chain joins TRBV19 and TRBJ1-2; TRBD1 is a possible D gene (6 bases). The CDR3 runs 14 residues. V gave up 7 bases and J gave up 0 bases, with 12 bases separating them. CDR1 LNHDA and CDR2 SQIVND come from the germline V gene (reference sequence). The CDR3 DNA is TGTGCCAGTACCGCACAGGGAACTAACTATGGCTACACCTTC. Its translation is CASTAQGTNYGYTF.

The genes are TRBV7-9 and TRBJ1-3; 9 bases fit TRBD1. The CDR3 is made up of 18 amino acids. Germline values: CDR1 SEHNR, CDR2 FQNEAQ (reference sequence). Germline trimming cut 5 bases from V and 0 bases from J; bases unmatched to any gene: 11. CDR3 in amino acids: CASSHLGGTGNSGNTIYF. CDR3 DNA sequence: TGTGCCAGCAGCCACCTGGGCGGGACAGGGAACTCTGGAAACACCATATATTTT.

V usage is TRBV27 and J usage is TRBJ1-1, with unresolved D. Germline assignment: CDR1 MNHEY and CDR2 SMNVEV (reference sequence). Trimming removed 5 bases from V and 4 bases from J, with 11 bases in between. This CDR3 spans 13 amino acids. The CDR3 bases are TGTGCCAGCAGTCTACGGGTGGCCACTGAAGCTTTCTTT. Its translation: CASSLRVATEAFF.

J is TRBJ2-1 and V is TRBV18; D ambiguous. In germline, CDR1 is KGHSH, CDR2 LQKENI. Trimming stripped 6 bases from V and 7 bases from J, with 13 bases between. The CDR3 consists of 13 residues. In DNA form, the CDR3 reads TGTGCCAGCTCCCGTTTCGAGATGAATGAGCAGTTCTTC. This codes for CASSRFEMNEQFF.

The chain recombines TRBV24-1 with TRBJ2-3; 9 bases align to TRBD1. This CDR3 spans 15 amino acids. Germline loops: CDR1 KGHDR, CDR2 SFDVKD. V lost 7 bases and J lost 5; bases outside the gene matches: 9. The CDR3 DNA sequence: TGTGCCACCAGGAGGACAGGGGCGCTGGAAGATACGCAGTATTTT. Its protein is CATRRTGALEDTQYF.

This chain joins TRBV3-1 (or the pseudogene TRBV3-2) and TRBJ1-6, with D possibly being TRBD1 (5 bases). V was trimmed by 4 bases and J by 7 bases, leaving 14 bases between them. The V gene's germline CDR1 is LGHDT and CDR2 YNNKEL (reference sequence). The CDR3 contains 15 residues. CDR3 amino acids: CASSLTDGGNSPLHF. CDR3 coding DNA: TGTGCCAGCAGCCTAACGGACGGGGGAAATTCACCCCTCCACTTT.

This chain connects TRBV21-1 to TRBJ1-2; TRBD1 was called by the table and not checked on the DNA. TRBV21-1 is shown as a pseudogene. This CDR3 is 17 amino acids long. CDR3 nucleotide sequence: TGTGCCAGCAGTATCCGGGACAGGGGGAAAGACGGTTATGGCTACACCTTC. Amino acid sequence: CASSIRDRGKDGYGYTF.

This rearrangement joins TRBV6-5 to TRBJ1-3; 8 bases are a match to TRBD1. This CDR3 has 16 residues. Germline loops: CDR1 MNHEY, CDR2 SVGAGI. V was pared by 0 bases and J by 3 bases, with 4 bases of the junction left unmatched. CDR3 residues: CASSYSGQVNGNTIYF. The CDR3 DNA follows: TGTGCCAGCAGTTACTCGGGACAGGTGAATGGAAACACCATATATTTT.

This chain links TRBV4-2 with TRBJ2-7, with 7 positions matching TRBD1. Looked up from germline, CDR1 is LGHNA and CDR2 is YNFKEQ. The V gene end was trimmed by 3 bases and the J gene end by 1 base; junction bases not matched to a gene: 9. There are 16 residues in the CDR3. The CDR3 sequence: CASSQTPTGPSYEQYF. CDR3 DNA: TGTGCCAGCAGCCAGACCCCGACAGGGCCTTCCTACGAGCAGTACTTC.